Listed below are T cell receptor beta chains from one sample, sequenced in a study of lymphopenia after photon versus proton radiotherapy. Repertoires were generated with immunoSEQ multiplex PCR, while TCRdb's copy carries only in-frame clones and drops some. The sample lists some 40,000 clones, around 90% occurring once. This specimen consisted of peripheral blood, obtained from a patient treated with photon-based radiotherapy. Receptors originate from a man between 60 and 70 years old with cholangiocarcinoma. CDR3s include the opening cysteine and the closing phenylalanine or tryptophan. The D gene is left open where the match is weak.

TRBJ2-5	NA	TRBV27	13	CASSLRDQETQYF	TGTGCCAGCAGTCTCCGCGACCAAGAGACCCAGTACTTC
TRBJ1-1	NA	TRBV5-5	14	CASSLEMQGRAAFF	TGTGCCAGCAGCTTGGAGATGCAGGGGCGAGCGGCTTTCTTT
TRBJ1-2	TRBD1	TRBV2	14	CASRPDRESGGYTF	TGTGCCAGCAGGCCGGACAGGGAGAGTGGAGGCTACACCTTC
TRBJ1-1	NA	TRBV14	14	CASSRGPKNTEAFF	TGTGCCAGCAGCCGCGGACCGAAGAACACTGAAGCTTTCTTT
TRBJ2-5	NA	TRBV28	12	CASSPGEETQYF	TGTGCCAGCAGCCCCGGGGAAGAGACCCAGTACTTC
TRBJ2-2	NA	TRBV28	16	CASSLPGDMNTGELFF	TGTGCCAGCAGTTTACCAGGGGATATGAACACCGGGGAGCTGTTTTTT
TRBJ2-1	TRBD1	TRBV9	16	CATSPTGTDDYNEQFF	TGTGCCACCTCACCAACCGGGACAGATGACTACAATGAGCAGTTCTTC
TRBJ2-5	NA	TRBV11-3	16	CASSETGFWAGETQYF	TGTGCCAGCAGCGAAACAGGGTTTTGGGCCGGCGAGACCCAGTACTTC
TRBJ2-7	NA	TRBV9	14	CASSPRAGPYEQYF	TGTGCCAGCAGCCCCAGGGCGGGACCCTACGAGCAGTACTTC
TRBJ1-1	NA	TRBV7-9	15	CASSPGRDANTEAFF	TGTGCCAGCAGCCCCGGCCGGGACGCCAACACTGAAGCTTTCTTT
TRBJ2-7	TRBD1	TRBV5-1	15	CASSPSQARGYEQYF	TGCGCCAGCAGCCCGTCGCAGGCCAGGGGGTACGAGCAGTACTTC